Listed below are T cell receptor beta chains from one sample, sequenced in a study of cytomegalovirus exposure and HLA in healthy donors. TCRdb's copy holds only in-frame clones and misses some; the assay was immunoSEQ multiplex PCR. The table has about 65,000 clones, less than 65% seen once; the top ten hold 2.5% to 3%. Sequencing input: PBMCs. These receptors were collected from a man aged 25 to 40 in good health and CMV-seronegative. The CDR3 runs from the conserved cysteine through the conserved F or W. A D gene is named only where the DNA matches it firmly. Clone size is given for some rows only: seen once, a few or many times, or a class if the clone is expanded.

v_call: TRBV14; d_call: -; clone_size: few; j_call: TRBJ2-1; cdr3_nt: TGTGCCAGCAGCCCTTCAAGGACGTCCAGGGATGAGCAGTTCTTC; cdr3_aa: CASSPSRTSRDEQFF
v_call: TRBV11-2; d_call: -; clone_size: -; j_call: TRBJ2-5; cdr3_nt: TGTGCCAGCAGCTTAAACTGGCGCGGAGAGACCCAGTACTTC; cdr3_aa: CASSLNWRGETQYF
v_call: TRBV12-2; d_call: -; clone_size: few; j_call: TRBJ1-2; cdr3_nt: TGTGCAAGTCGCTTACCGGACAGTCGTTGTGGCTACACCTTC; cdr3_aa: CASRLPDSRCGYTF
v_call: TRBV10-1; d_call: -; clone_size: -; j_call: TRBJ1-4; cdr3_nt: TGCGCCAGCAGTGAACCCGACAACGCAACTAATGAAAAACTGTTTTTT; cdr3_aa: CASSEPDNATNEKLFF
v_call: TRBV9; d_call: -; clone_size: -; j_call: TRBJ2-5; cdr3_nt: TGTGCCAGCAGCGTAAGGGAGAAAGAGACCCAGTACTTC; cdr3_aa: CASSVREKETQYF
v_call: TRBV6-1; d_call: -; clone_size: -; j_call: TRBJ2-7; cdr3_nt: TGTGCCAGCCCCCGCGGGTACGAGCAGTACTTC; cdr3_aa: CASPRGYEQYF
v_call: TRBV25-1; d_call: -; clone_size: -; j_call: TRBJ1-2; cdr3_nt: TGTGCCAGCAGTGAGGCAGGCTATGGCTACACCTTC; cdr3_aa: CASSEAGYGYTF
v_call: TRBV6-1; d_call: -; clone_size: -; j_call: TRBJ1-4; cdr3_nt: TGTGCCAGCAGTGAAGTACAGGGATGGGAGGAAAAACTGTTTTTT; cdr3_aa: CASSEVQGWEEKLFF
v_call: TRBV2; d_call: -; clone_size: -; j_call: TRBJ1-2; cdr3_nt: TGTGCCAGCAGTGAGGAGGGGAACTATGGCTACACCTTC; cdr3_aa: CASSEEGNYGYTF
v_call: TRBV6-1; d_call: -; clone_size: few; j_call: TRBJ2-1; cdr3_nt: TGTGCCAGCAGTGATCCGTTGACTGGGTACAATGAGCAGTTCTTC; cdr3_aa: CASSDPLTGYNEQFF
v_call: TRBV28; d_call: TRBD1; clone_size: few; j_call: TRBJ1-5; cdr3_nt: TGTGCCAGCAGTTTAACCCAGGACAGGGCCGATAGGCCCCAGCATTTT; cdr3_aa: CASSLTQDRADRPQHF
v_call: TRBV7-8; d_call: TRBD1; clone_size: few; j_call: TRBJ1-1; cdr3_nt: TGTGCCAGCAGTTTAAGGACAGGGAGAACTGAAGCTTTCTTT; cdr3_aa: CASSLRTGRTEAFF
v_call: TRBV10-1; d_call: -; clone_size: once; j_call: TRBJ2-5; cdr3_nt: TGCGCCAGCAGTTGGTCGGGGGGCCACCAAGAGACCCAGTACTTC; cdr3_aa: CASSWSGGHQETQYF
v_call: TRBV30; d_call: -; clone_size: -; j_call: TRBJ1-3; cdr3_nt: TGTGCCTGGAGTGGGCTCGGACAGAAGTCTGGAAACACCATATATTTT; cdr3_aa: CAWSGLGQKSGNTIYF
v_call: TRBV2; d_call: -; clone_size: -; j_call: TRBJ1-1; cdr3_nt: TGTGCCAGCAGTGAGGAGGGGTGGACTGAAGCTTTCTTT; cdr3_aa: CASSEEGWTEAFF
v_call: TRBV5-1; d_call: -; clone_size: -; j_call: TRBJ2-1; cdr3_nt: TGCGCCAGCAGCTTAAACAAAGTGAACAGTCTCGAATACAATGAGCAGTTCTTC; cdr3_aa: CASSLNKVNSLEYNEQFF
v_call: TRBV2; d_call: -; clone_size: few; j_call: TRBJ1-1; cdr3_nt: TGTGCCAGCAGTGAAGGTGGGGCAGGGTGGCTGAACACTGAAGCTTTCTTT; cdr3_aa: CASSEGGAGWLNTEAFF
v_call: TRBV29-1; d_call: -; clone_size: few; j_call: TRBJ1-1; cdr3_nt: TGCAGCGTTGGAGGGTCCCGGAACACTGAAGCTTTCTTT; cdr3_aa: CSVGGSRNTEAFF
v_call: TRBV6-5; d_call: -; clone_size: -; j_call: TRBJ1-6; cdr3_nt: TGTGCCAGCAGACAGGCAAGCTCCTATAATTCACCCCTCCACTTT; cdr3_aa: CASRQASSYNSPLHF
v_call: TRBV10-3; d_call: -; clone_size: -; j_call: TRBJ1-5; cdr3_nt: TGTGCCATCTCGGGCGCCGAAGGAGGGCCTGGGTCGAATCAGCCCCAGCATTTT; cdr3_aa: CAISGAEGGPGSNQPQHF
v_call: TRBV30; d_call: TRBD2; clone_size: -; j_call: TRBJ2-3; cdr3_nt: TGTGCCTGGAGCCCCCGCGGGGGAGGACTACGCCGGGTCGGGGATACGCAGTATTTT; cdr3_aa: CAWSPRGGGLRRVGDTQYF
v_call: TRBV4-1; d_call: -; clone_size: -; j_call: TRBJ1-5; cdr3_nt: TGCGCCAGCAGCCACCGGGACACAGGCCGTCAGCCCCAGCATTTT; cdr3_aa: CASSHRDTGRQPQHF
v_call: TRBV12-1; d_call: -; clone_size: -; j_call: TRBJ1-5; cdr3_nt: TGTACCAGCAGCCTCAATCAGCCCCAGCATTTT; cdr3_aa: CTSSLNQPQHF
v_call: TRBV20-1; d_call: TRBD2; clone_size: -; j_call: TRBJ2-1; cdr3_nt: TGCAGTGCTAGAGATCAAGCGGGGGGTTTCTTC; cdr3_aa: CSARDQAGGFF
v_call: TRBV5-6; d_call: -; clone_size: -; j_call: TRBJ1-1; cdr3_nt: TGTGCCAGCAGCTTGGTCGGACATACCGAAGCTTTCTTT; cdr3_aa: CASSLVGHTEAFF
v_call: TRBV7-2; d_call: TRBD1; clone_size: -; j_call: TRBJ2-7; cdr3_nt: TGTGCCAGCAGCCCGGGACAGTCCTCCTACGAGCAGTACTTC; cdr3_aa: CASSPGQSSYEQYF
v_call: TRBV4-2; d_call: TRBD2; clone_size: -; j_call: TRBJ2-7; cdr3_nt: TGTGCCAGCAGCCAAGATCTTGGGGGACTAGGCGAGCAGTACTTC; cdr3_aa: CASSQDLGGLGEQYF
v_call: TRBV4-2; d_call: TRBD2; clone_size: -; j_call: TRBJ2-3; cdr3_nt: TGTGCCAGCAGCCAAGAACTAGCGGGGGGCCCGAGTACAGATACGCAGTATTTT; cdr3_aa: CASSQELAGGPSTDTQYF
v_call: TRBV7-6; d_call: TRBD1; clone_size: -; j_call: TRBJ2-1; cdr3_nt: TGTGCCAGCGCAGGGGGCCCCTACAATGAGCAGTTCTTC; cdr3_aa: CASAGGPYNEQFF